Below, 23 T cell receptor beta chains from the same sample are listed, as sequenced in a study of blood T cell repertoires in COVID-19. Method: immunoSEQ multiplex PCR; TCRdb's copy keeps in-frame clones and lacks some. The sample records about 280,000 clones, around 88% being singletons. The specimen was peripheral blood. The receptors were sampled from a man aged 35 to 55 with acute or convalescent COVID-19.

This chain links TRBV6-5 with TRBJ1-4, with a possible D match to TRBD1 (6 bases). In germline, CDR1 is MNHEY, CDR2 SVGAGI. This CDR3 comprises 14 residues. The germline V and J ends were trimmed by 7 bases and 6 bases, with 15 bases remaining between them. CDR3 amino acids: CASISRGWDEKLFF. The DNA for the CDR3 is TGTGCCAGCATTTCCAGGGGATGGGATGAAAAACTGTTTTTT.

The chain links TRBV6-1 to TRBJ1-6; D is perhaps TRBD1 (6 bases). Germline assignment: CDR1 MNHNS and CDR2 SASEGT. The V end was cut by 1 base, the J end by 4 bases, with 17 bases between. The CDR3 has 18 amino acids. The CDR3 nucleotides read TGTGCCAGCAGTGAAGTCCCTTACCTAGGACAGTATAATTCACCCCTCCACTTT. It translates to CASSEVPYLGQYNSPLHF.

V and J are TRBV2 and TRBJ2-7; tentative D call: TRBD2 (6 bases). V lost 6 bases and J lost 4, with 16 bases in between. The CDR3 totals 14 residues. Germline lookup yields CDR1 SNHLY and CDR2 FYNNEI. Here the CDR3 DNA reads TGTGCCAGCAGCCTAGCGATGACTCTTTACGAGCAGTACTTC. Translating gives CASSLAMTLYEQYF.

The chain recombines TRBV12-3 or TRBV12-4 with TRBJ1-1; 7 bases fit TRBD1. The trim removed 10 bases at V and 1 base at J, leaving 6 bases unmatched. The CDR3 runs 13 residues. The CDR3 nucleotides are TGTGCCACCCACAGACAGGGGAACACTGAAGCTTTCTTT. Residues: CATHRQGNTEAFF.

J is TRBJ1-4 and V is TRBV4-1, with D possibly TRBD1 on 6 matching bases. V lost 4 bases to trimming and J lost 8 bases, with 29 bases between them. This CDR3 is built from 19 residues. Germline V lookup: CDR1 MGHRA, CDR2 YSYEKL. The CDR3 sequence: CASSPSRGGPRPDREKLFF. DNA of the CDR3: TGCGCCAGCAGCCCTTCCCGGGGGGGGCCCCGGCCCGATCGAGAAAAACTGTTTTTT.

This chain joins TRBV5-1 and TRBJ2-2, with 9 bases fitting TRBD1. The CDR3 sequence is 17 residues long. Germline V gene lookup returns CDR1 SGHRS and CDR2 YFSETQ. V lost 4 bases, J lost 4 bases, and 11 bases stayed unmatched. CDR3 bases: TGCGCCAGCAGCACGACCCCGGGACAGGGCCTCACCGGGGAGCTGTTTTTT. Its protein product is CASSTTPGQGLTGELFF.

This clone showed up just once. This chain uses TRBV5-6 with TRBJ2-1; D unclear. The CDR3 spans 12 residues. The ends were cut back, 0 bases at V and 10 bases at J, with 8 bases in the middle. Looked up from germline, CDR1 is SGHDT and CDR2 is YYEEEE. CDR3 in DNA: TGTGCCAGCAGCTTGGTACGTCAGGAGCAGTTCTTC. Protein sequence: CASSLVRQEQFF.

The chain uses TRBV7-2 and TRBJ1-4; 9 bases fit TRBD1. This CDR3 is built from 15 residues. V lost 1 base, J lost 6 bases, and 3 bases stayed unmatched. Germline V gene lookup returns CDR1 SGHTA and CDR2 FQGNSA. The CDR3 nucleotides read TGTGCCAGCAGCTTAGACGGACAGGGGTATGAAAAACTGTTTTTT. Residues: CASSLDGQGYEKLFF.

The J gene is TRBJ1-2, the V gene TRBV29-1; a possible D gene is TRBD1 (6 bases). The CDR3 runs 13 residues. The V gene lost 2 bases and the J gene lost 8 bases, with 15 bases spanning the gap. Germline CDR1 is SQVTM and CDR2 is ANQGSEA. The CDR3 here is CSVELQGGSGYTF. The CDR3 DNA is TGCAGCGTTGAATTACAGGGTGGTAGCGGCTACACCTTC.

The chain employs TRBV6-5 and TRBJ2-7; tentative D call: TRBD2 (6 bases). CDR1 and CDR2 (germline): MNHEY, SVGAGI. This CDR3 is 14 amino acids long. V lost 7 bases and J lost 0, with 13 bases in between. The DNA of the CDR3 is TGTGCCAGCACTCGCCGGGACTTCTCCTACGAGCAGTACTTC. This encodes CASTRRDFSYEQYF.

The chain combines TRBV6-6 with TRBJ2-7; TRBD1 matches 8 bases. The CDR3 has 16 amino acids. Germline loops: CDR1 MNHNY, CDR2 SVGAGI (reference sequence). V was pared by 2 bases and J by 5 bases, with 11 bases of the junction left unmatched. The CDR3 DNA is TGTGCCAGCAGTTACCGGCTGACAGGGGTTTCCCACGAGCAGTACTTC. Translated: CASSYRLTGVSHEQYF.

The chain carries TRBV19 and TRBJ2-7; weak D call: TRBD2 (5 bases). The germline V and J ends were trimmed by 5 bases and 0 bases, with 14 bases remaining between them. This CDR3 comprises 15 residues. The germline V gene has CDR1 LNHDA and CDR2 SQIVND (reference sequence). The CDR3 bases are TGTGCCAGTAGTTCTCGTCCGGGGAGCTCCTACGAGCAGTACTTC. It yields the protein CASSSRPGSSYEQYF.

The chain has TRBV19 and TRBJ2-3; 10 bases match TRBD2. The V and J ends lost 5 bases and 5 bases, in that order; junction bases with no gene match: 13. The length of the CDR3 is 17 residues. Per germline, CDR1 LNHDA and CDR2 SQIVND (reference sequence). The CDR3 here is CASSPRYERGGRDTQYF. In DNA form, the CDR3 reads TGTGCCAGTAGTCCTCGGTACGAGCGGGGGGGCCGAGATACGCAGTATTTT.

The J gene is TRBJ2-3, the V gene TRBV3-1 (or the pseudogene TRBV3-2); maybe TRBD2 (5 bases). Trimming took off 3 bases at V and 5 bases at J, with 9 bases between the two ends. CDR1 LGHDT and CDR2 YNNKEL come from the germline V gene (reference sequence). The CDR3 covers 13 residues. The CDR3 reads CASSHLTRDTQYF. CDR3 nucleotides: TGTGCCAGCAGCCACCTCACTAGAGATACGCAGTATTTT.

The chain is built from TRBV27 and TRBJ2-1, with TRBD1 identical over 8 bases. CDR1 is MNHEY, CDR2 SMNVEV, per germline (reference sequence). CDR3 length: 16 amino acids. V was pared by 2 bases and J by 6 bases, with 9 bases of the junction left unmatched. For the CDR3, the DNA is TGTGCCAGCAGTTTACCCGGGACAGGAGTCGGCAATGAGCAGTTCTTC. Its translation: CASSLPGTGVGNEQFF.

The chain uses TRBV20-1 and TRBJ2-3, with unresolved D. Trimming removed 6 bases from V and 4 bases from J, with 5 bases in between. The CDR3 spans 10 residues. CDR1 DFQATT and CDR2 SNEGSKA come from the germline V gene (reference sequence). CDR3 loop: CSAYADTQYF. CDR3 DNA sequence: TGCAGTGCATATGCAGATACGCAGTATTTT.

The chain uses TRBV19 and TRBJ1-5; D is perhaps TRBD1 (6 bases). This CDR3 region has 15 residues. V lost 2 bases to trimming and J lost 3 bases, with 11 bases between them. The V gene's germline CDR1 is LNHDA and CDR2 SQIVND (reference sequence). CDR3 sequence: CASSIQGILNQPQHF. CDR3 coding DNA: TGTGCCAGTAGTATACAGGGGATCCTCAATCAGCCCCAGCATTTT.

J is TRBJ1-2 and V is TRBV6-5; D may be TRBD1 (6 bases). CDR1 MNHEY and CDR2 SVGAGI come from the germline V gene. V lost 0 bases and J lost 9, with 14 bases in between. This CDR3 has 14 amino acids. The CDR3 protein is CASSYSPGQVSYTF. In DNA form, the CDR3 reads TGTGCCAGCAGTTACTCGCCGGGACAAGTGAGCTACACCTTC.

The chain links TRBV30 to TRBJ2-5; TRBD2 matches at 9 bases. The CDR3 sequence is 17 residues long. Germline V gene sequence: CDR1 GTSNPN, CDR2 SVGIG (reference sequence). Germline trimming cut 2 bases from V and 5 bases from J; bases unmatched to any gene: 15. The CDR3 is CAWSPPIPPAGGETQYF. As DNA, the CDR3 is TGTGCCTGGAGTCCTCCTATCCCTCCTGCGGGGGGGGAGACCCAGTACTTC.

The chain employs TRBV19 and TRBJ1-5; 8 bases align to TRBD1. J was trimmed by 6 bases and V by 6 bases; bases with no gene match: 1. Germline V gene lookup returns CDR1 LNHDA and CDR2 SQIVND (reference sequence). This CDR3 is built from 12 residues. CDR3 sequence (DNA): TGTGCCAGTAGGACAGGGGCTCAGCCCCAGCATTTT. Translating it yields CASRTGAQPQHF.

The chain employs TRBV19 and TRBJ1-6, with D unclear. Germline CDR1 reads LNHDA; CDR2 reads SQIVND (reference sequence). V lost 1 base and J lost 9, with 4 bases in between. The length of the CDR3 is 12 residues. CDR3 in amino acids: CASSIGSSPLHF. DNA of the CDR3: TGTGCCAGTAGTATAGGCAGTTCACCCCTCCACTTT.

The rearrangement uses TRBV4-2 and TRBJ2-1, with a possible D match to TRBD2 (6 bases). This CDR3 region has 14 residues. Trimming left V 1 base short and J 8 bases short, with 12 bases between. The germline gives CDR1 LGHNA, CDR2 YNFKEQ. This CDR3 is CASSQGPGVDEQFF. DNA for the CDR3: TGTGCCAGCAGCCAAGGTCCGGGAGTGGATGAGCAGTTCTTC.

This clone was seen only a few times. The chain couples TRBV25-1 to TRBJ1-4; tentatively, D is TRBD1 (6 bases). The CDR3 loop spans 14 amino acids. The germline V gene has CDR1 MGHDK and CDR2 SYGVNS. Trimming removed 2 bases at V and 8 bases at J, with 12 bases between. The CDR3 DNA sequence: TGTGCCAGCAGTGAAGACGGGGACAAAGAAAAACTGTTTTTT. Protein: CASSEDGDKEKLFF.